Presented here are 26 T cell receptor beta chains from one specimen sequenced in a study of CD4 T cells in relation to SARS-CoV-2 and coronaviruses. Their target antigens are unknown. Some clones are missing from TCRdb's copy, which holds only in-frame ones; the method was immunoSEQ multiplex PCR. The profile shows about 37,000 clones, less than 85% of them singletons. Sequencing used naive CD4+ T cells from PBMCs, cultured in vitro. Subset in this sample: naive CD4+ T cells isolated by negative enrichment. Receptors were obtained from an adult with COVID-19.

The chain has TRBV5-1 and TRBJ2-5, with 7 bases aligning to TRBD2. The germline V gene encodes CDR1 SGHRS and CDR2 YFSETQ. Losses at the gene ends were 0 bases for V and 4 bases for J; bases not matched to a gene: 3. The CDR3 spans 14 residues. The CDR3 region is CASSLGASGETQYF. The CDR3 DNA reads as TGCGCCAGCAGCTTGGGGGCTAGCGGAGAGACCCAGTACTTC.

V gene TRBV21-1 combines with J gene TRBJ1-1. TRBV21-1 counts as a pseudogene. There are 15 residues in the CDR3. The CDR3 reads CASGLGGEFNTEAFF. CDR3 coding DNA: TGTGCCAGCGGTTTGGGGGGGGAGTTTAACACTGAAGCTTTCTTT.

V usage is TRBV6-4 and J usage is TRBJ1-6; D is possibly TRBD1 (5 bases). CDR1 MRHNA and CDR2 SNTAGT come from the germline V gene. The V gene lost 2 bases and the J gene lost 0 bases, with 17 bases spanning the gap. This CDR3 comprises 19 residues. CDR3 region: CASSDRTKSSSSYNSPLHF. The CDR3 DNA reads as TGTGCCAGCAGTGACCGGACAAAGAGCTCTAGCTCCTATAATTCACCCCTCCACTTT.

The J gene is TRBJ2-7, the V gene TRBV6-5; 10 positions agree with TRBD1. This CDR3 has 14 amino acids. Losses at the gene ends were 6 bases for V and 3 bases for J; bases not matched to a gene: 5. The germline V gene encodes CDR1 MNHEY and CDR2 SVGAGI. Here the CDR3 reads CASRQGTGVYEQYF. DNA of the CDR3: TGTGCCAGCAGACAGGGGACAGGGGTCTACGAGCAGTACTTC.

The CDR3 sequence: CASSQDRGDEQFF. DNA of the CDR3: TGTGCCAGCAGCCAGGACAGGGGGGATGAGCAGTTCTTC. The chain uses TRBV7-8 and TRBJ2-1; 10 bases fit TRBD1. V lost 5 bases to trimming and J lost 8 bases; unmatched junction nucleotides: 3. This CDR3 contains 13 residues. Germline lookup yields CDR1 SGHVS and CDR2 FQNEAQ.

V and J are TRBV9 and TRBJ2-7, with D maybe TRBD2 (5 bases). This CDR3 comprises 16 residues. V gave up 0 bases and J gave up 2 bases, with 15 bases separating them. The germline CDR1 and CDR2 sequences are SGDLS and YYNGEE. The CDR3, as DNA: TGTGCCAGCAGCGTAGGAGGTGTGTCGGGGACCTACGAGCAGTACTTC. Protein product: CASSVGGVSGTYEQYF.

The rearrangement joins TRBV3-1 (or the pseudogene TRBV3-2) to TRBJ2-1; D not certain. The germline V and J ends were trimmed by 4 bases and 7 bases, with 8 bases remaining between them. Germline V gene lookup returns CDR1 LGHDT and CDR2 YNNKEL (reference sequence). CDR3 size: 12 residues. The CDR3 DNA sequence: TGTGCCAGCAGCCCACAGAGGAATGAGCAGTTCTTC. Protein product: CASSPQRNEQFF.

This chain links TRBV7-8 with TRBJ2-7; D gene unclear. Per germline, CDR1 SGHVS and CDR2 FQNEAQ. The CDR3 spans 13 residues. V lost 6 bases and J lost 1, with 10 bases in between. The CDR3 DNA is TGTGCCAGCAGGCTGGCGCAGTCCTACGAGCAGTACTTC. Translation: CASRLAQSYEQYF.

This chain uses TRBV4-1 with TRBJ2-1; D gene unclear. V was clipped by 1 base and J by 6 bases, with 7 bases between them. CDR1 MGHRA and CDR2 YSYEKL come from the germline V gene. This CDR3 has 13 residues. This CDR3 is CASSQVGPNEQFF. In nucleotides, the CDR3 is TGCGCCAGCAGCCAAGTAGGCCCCAATGAGCAGTTCTTC.

This chain links TRBV29-1 with TRBJ2-7; the D gene is possibly TRBD2 (5 bases). CDR3 size: 14 residues. Germline loops: CDR1 SQVTM, CDR2 ANQGSEA. V lost 3 bases, J lost 3 bases, and 15 bases lay in between. The CDR3 spells CSVEARRGSYEQYF. The CDR3 region has the DNA TGCAGCGTTGAGGCGCGACGGGGTAGCTACGAGCAGTACTTC.

The rearrangement uses TRBV4-3 and TRBJ2-5; 7 bases map to TRBD2. V lost 4 bases to trimming and J lost 1 base; unmatched junction nucleotides: 3. CDR3 length equals 14 residues. In germline, CDR1 is LGHNA, CDR2 YSLEER. CDR3 DNA sequence: TGCGCCAGCAGCCGTTCTAGCGGCCAAGAGACCCAGTACTTC. Its protein is CASSRSSGQETQYF.

The rearrangement links TRBV18 to TRBJ2-7, with 10 bases lining up with TRBD1. In germline, CDR1 is KGHSH, CDR2 LQKENI. The CDR3 has 16 amino acids. V lost 1 base to trimming and J lost 5 bases; unmatched junction nucleotides: 8. The DNA for the CDR3 is TGTGCCAGCTCACCACTCTCCTTGGACAGGGGGAACGAGCAGTACTTC. Protein sequence: CASSPLSLDRGNEQYF.

The gene calls are TRBV28 and TRBJ2-7, with TRBD2 matching 10 bases. The ends lost 8 bases at V and 2 bases at J; junction bases unmatched: 6. Germline V gene lookup returns CDR1 MDHEN and CDR2 SYDVKM. This CDR3 has 14 amino acids. DNA of the CDR3: TGTGCCAGCGCTCTAGCGGGAGAGACCTACGAGCAGTACTTC. Translating gives CASALAGETYEQYF.

V is TRBV7-8 and J is TRBJ2-7; the D gene is possibly TRBD1 (5 bases). CDR3 length equals 15 residues. Germline CDR1 SGHVS, CDR2 FQNEAQ. V was trimmed by 1 base and J by 7 bases, leaving 17 bases between them. The CDR3 region is CASSLEPPRAREQYF. The CDR3 nucleotides are TGTGCCAGCAGCTTAGAGCCTCCCAGGGCAAGAGAGCAGTACTTC.

This sequence joins TRBV28 and TRBJ1-3; 7 nucleotides match TRBD1. The CDR3 is made up of 15 amino acids. The junction had 7 bases not matched to a gene; V was cut back by 8 bases and J by 0 bases. Germline CDR1 MDHEN, CDR2 SYDVKM. The CDR3: CASGADRLSGNTIYF. As DNA, the CDR3 is TGTGCCAGCGGGGCGGACAGGCTCTCTGGAAACACCATATATTTT.

This chain links TRBV27 with TRBJ2-3; 9 nucleotides agree with TRBD1. The CDR3 spans 17 residues. The germline gives CDR1 MNHEY, CDR2 SMNVEV (reference sequence). V was clipped by 5 bases and J by 4 bases; unmatched bases: 13. CDR3 in amino acids: CASSPGQGLFRADTQYF. The CDR3 nucleotides read TGTGCCAGCAGTCCCGGACAGGGGTTGTTTCGCGCAGATACGCAGTATTTT.

V gene TRBV5-4 combines with J gene TRBJ2-1; D gene unclear. In germline, CDR1 is SGHNT, CDR2 YYREEE (reference sequence). CDR3 length equals 16 residues. V was trimmed by 5 bases and J by 0 bases, leaving 15 bases between them. This CDR3 is CASSHGGPFSYNEQFF. CDR3 coding DNA: TGTGCCAGCAGTCACGGTGGCCCCTTCTCCTACAATGAGCAGTTCTTC.

This clone was counted a single time. The chain joins TRBV10-3 to TRBJ2-7; 8 bases match TRBD2. This CDR3 comprises 15 residues. V was pared by 10 bases and J by 2 bases, with 13 bases of the junction left unmatched. Germline assignment: CDR1 ENHRY and CDR2 SYGVKD. CDR3 DNA sequence: TGTGCCACCCGGGGAGGACGGGAGGGTACCTACGAGCAGTACTTC. It codes for CATRGGREGTYEQYF.

The chain links TRBV28 to TRBJ2-7; the D gene could be TRBD1 or TRBD2 (5 bases each). The CDR3 spans 15 residues. Deletions cut 3 bases from V and 0 bases from J, with 12 bases between. CDR1 and CDR2 (germline): MDHEN, SYDVKM. CDR3 amino acids: CASSFLGTFSYEQYF. As DNA, the CDR3 is TGTGCCAGCAGTTTTTTGGGGACGTTCTCCTACGAGCAGTACTTC.

The rearrangement links TRBV18 to TRBJ1-6; D possibly corresponds to TRBD1 (6 bases). Germline loops: CDR1 KGHSH, CDR2 LQKENI. There are 14 residues in the CDR3. The ends were cut back, 2 bases at V and 10 bases at J, with 12 bases in the middle. The chain's CDR3 is CASSPAKGGSPLHF. In DNA form, the CDR3 reads TGTGCCAGCTCACCAGCGAAGGGGGGCTCACCCCTCCACTTT.

The chain uses TRBV4-1 and TRBJ2-7, with TRBD2 matching over 7 bases. This CDR3 region has 16 residues. Germline lookup yields CDR1 MGHRA and CDR2 YSYEKL. V was pared by 4 bases and J by 2 bases, with 11 bases of the junction left unmatched. CDR3 coding DNA: TGCGCCAGCAGCCCCGTTCCGAGAGGGAGGGCCTACGAGCAGTACTTC. Protein product: CASSPVPRGRAYEQYF.

This clone was found once. The gene calls are TRBV6-5 and TRBJ2-7; D call uncertain. Trimming removed 0 bases at V and 3 bases at J, with 6 bases between. The CDR3 has 13 amino acids. The V gene's germline CDR1 is MNHEY and CDR2 SVGAGI. The DNA of the CDR3 is TGTGCCAGCAGTTACTCCTTAAACTACGAGCAGTACTTC. Protein sequence: CASSYSLNYEQYF.

The DNA of the CDR3 is TGTGCCAGCAGTTCGGGGGTGATGGGCAGCACAGATACGCAGTATTTT. Protein sequence: CASSSGVMGSTDTQYF. The chain carries TRBV28 and TRBJ2-3, with D possibly being TRBD2 (6 bases). The CDR3 has 16 residues. Germline assignment: CDR1 MDHEN and CDR2 SYDVKM. V dropped 4 bases and J dropped 0 bases, with 14 bases sitting between them.

This chain uses TRBV9 with TRBJ2-1; D may correspond to TRBD1 or TRBD2 (7 bases each). This CDR3 contains 16 residues. Trimming took off 6 bases at V and 7 bases at J, with 23 bases between the two ends. The germline CDR1 and CDR2 sequences are SGDLS and YYNGEE. The CDR3 here is CASTHRGREGPNEQFF. The CDR3 nucleotides are TGTGCCAGCACCCACAGGGGAAGGGAGGGCCCTAATGAGCAGTTCTTC.

The V call is TRBV2, the J call TRBJ2-1, with D perhaps TRBD2 (6 bases). V shed 7 bases and J shed 7 bases, with 17 bases lying between them. The germline V gene encodes CDR1 SNHLY and CDR2 FYNNEI. The CDR3 is 14 residues long. The CDR3 is CASMVGGEGNEQFF. The CDR3 DNA is TGTGCCAGCATGGTCGGGGGTGAGGGAAATGAGCAGTTCTTC.

The chain couples TRBV6-6 to TRBJ2-7, with 7 bases fitting TRBD2. CDR3 length equals 15 residues. V shed 5 bases, J shed 4 bases, and the junction held 11 bases outside the gene matches. CDR1 is MNHNY and CDR2 is SVGAGI in the germline V gene (reference sequence). The CDR3: CASSARPWGGYEQYF. The CDR3 DNA follows: TGTGCCAGCAGTGCCCGCCCGTGGGGGGGGTACGAGCAGTACTTC.